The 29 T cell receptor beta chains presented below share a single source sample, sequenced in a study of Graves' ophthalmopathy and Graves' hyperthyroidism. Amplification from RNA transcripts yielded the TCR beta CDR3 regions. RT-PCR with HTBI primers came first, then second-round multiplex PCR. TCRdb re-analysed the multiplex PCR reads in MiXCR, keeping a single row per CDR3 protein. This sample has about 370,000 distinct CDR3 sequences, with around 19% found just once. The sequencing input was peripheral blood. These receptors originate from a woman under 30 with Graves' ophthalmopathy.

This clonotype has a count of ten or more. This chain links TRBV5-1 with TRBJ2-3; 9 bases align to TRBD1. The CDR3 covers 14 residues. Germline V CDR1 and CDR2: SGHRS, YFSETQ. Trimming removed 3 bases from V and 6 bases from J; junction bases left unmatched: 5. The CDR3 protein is CASSSGQGMDTQYF. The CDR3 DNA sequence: TGCGCCAGCAGCTCGGGACAGGGAATGGATACGCAGTATTTT.

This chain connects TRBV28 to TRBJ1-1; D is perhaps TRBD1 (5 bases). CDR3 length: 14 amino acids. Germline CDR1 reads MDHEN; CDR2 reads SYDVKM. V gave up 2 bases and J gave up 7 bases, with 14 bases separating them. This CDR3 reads CASSLVGGRVEAFF. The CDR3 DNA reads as TGTGCCAGCAGTTTAGTGGGGGGACGAGTTGAAGCTTTCTTT.

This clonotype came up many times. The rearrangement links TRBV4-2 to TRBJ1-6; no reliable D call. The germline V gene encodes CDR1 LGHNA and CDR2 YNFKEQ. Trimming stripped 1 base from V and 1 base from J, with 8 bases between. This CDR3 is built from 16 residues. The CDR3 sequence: CASSQAAGSYNSPLHF. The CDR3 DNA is TGTGCCAGCAGCCAAGCGGCCGGGTCCTATAATTCACCCCTCCACTTT.

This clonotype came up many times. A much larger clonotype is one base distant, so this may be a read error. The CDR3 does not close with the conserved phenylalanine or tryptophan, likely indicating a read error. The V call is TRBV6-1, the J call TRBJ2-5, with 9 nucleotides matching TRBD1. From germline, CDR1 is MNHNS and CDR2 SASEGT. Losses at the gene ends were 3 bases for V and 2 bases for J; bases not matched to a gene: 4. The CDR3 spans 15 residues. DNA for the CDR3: TGTGCCAGCAGTGATAGGGACAGGGCACAAGAGACCCAGTACCTC. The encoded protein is CASSDRDRAQETQYL.

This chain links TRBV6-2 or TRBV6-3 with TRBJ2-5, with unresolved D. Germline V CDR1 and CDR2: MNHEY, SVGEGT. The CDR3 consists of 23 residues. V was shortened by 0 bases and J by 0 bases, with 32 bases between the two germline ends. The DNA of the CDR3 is TGTGCCAGCAGTTACTCGATCACGGTCGGGTCATTTTCGAGCCCGCAGTACCAAGAGACCCAGTACTTC. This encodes CASSYSITVGSFSSPQYQETQYF.

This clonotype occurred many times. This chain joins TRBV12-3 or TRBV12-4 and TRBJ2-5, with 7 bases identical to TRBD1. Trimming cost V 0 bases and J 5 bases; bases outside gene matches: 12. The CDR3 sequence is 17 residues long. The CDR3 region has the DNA TGTGCCAGCAGTTTAGCGAGTAGACCCGGGACAGAGGAGACCCAGTACTTC. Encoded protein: CASSLASRPGTEETQYF.

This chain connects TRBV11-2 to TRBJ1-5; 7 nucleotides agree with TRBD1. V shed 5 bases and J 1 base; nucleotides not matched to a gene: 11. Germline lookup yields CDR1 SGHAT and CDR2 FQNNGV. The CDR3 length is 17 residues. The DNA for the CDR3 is TGTGCCAGCAGCCCAAGTCCCGGGACAGTGAGCAATCAGCCCCAGCATTTT. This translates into CASSPSPGTVSNQPQHF.

CDR3 protein: CASSIPGTGDQPQHF. The CDR3 DNA reads as TGTGCCAGTAGTATACCCGGGACAGGGGATCAGCCCCAGCATTTT. This chain joins TRBV19 and TRBJ1-5; 10 nucleotides align to TRBD1. Germline V gene data show CDR1 as LNHDA and CDR2 as SQIVND (reference sequence). The CDR3 runs to 15 residues. V was pared by 2 bases and J by 5 bases, with 3 bases of the junction left unmatched.

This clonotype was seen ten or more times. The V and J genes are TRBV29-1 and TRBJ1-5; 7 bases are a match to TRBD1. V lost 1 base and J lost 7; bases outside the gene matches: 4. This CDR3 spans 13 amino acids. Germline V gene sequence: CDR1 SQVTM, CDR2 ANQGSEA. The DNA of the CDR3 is TGCAGCGTTGAAGTGGCAGGGGGGCAGCCCCAGCATTTT. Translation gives CSVEVAGGQPQHF.

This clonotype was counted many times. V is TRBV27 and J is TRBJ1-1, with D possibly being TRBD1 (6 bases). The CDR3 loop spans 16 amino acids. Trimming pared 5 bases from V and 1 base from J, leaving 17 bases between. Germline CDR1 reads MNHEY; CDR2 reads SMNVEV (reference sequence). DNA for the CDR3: TGTGCCAGCAGTGGAAGGGGGAACGATAGGAACACTGAAGCTTTCTTT. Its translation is CASSGRGNDRNTEAFF.

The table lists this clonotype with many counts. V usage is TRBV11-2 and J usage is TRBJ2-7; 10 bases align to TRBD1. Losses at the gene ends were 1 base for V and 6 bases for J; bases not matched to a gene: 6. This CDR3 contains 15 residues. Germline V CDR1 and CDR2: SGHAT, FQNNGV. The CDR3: CASSLVGQGLTEQYF. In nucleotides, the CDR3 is TGTGCCAGCAGCTTAGTGGGACAGGGGTTAACCGAGCAGTACTTC.

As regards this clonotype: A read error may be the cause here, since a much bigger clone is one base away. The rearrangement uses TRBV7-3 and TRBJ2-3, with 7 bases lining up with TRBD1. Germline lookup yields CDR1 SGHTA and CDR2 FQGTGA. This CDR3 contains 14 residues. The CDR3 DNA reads TGTGCCGGCAGCAGAGCAGGGGGTAGAGATACGCAGTATTTT. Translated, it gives CAGSRAGGRDTQYF.

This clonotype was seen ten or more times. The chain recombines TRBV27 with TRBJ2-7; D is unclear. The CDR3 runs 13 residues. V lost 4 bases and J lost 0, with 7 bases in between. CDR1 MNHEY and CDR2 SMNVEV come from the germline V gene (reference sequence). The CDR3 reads CASSSSYSYEQYF. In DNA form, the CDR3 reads TGTGCCAGCAGTTCAAGCTACTCCTACGAGCAGTACTTC.

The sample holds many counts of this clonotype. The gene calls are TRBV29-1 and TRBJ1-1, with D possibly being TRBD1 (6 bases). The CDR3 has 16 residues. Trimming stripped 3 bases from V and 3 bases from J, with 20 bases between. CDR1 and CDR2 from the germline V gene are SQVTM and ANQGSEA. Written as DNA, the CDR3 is TGCAGCGTTGAGGCGGCCGGGACAACGCTCGACACTGAAGCTTTCTTT. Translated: CSVEAAGTTLDTEAFF.

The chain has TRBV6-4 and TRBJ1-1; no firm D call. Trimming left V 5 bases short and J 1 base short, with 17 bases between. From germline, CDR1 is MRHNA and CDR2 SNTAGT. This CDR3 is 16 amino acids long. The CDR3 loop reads CASSPPVGRGNTEAFF. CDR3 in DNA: TGTGCCAGCAGTCCCCCGGTCGGACGGGGGAACACTGAAGCTTTCTTT.

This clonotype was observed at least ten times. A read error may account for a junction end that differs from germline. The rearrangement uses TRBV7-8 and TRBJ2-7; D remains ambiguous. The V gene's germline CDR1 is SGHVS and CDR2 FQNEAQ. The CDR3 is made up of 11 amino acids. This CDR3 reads CASSTSDEQYF. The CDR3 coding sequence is TGTGCCAGCAGCACCTCCGACGAGCAGTACTTC. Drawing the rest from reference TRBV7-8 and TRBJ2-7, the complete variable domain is GAGVSQSPRYKVAKRGQDVALRCDPISGHVSLFWYQQALGQGPEFLTYFQNEAQLDKSGLPSDRFFAERPEGSVSTLKIQRTQQEDSAVYLCASSTSDEQYFGPGTRLTVT.

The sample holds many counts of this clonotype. The CDR3 loop reads CASNPRGIAKNIQYF. The CDR3 bases are TGTGCCAGTAATCCTAGGGGCATAGCCAAAAACATTCAGTACTTC. The chain employs TRBV19 and TRBJ2-4; perhaps TRBD1 as D (5 bases). From germline, CDR1 is LNHDA and CDR2 SQIVND (reference sequence). V was pared by 7 bases and J by 0 bases, with 13 bases between. The CDR3 totals 15 residues.

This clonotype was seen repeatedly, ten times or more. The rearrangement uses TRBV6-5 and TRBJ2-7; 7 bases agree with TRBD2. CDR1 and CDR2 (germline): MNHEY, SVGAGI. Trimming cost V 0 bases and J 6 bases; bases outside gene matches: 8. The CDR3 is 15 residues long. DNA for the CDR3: TGTGCCAGCAGTTACTCTTGGGCGGGAGATTCCGAGCAGTACTTC. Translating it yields CASSYSWAGDSEQYF.

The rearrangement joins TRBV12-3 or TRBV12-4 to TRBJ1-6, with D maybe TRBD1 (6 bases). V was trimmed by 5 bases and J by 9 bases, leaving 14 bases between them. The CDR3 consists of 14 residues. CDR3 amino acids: CASSVGQLSSPLHF. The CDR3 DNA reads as TGTGCCAGCAGTGTCGGACAGCTCTCTTCACCCCTCCACTTT.

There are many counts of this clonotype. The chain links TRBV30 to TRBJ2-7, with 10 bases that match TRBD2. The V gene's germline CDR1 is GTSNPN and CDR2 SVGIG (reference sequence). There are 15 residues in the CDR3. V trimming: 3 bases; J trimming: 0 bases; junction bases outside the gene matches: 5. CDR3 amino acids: CAWRITSGVSYEQYF. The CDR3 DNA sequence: TGTGCCTGGAGGATTACTAGCGGGGTCTCCTACGAGCAGTACTTC. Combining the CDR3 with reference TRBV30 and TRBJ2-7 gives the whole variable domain SQTIHQWPATLVQPVGSPLSLECTVEGTSNPNLYWYRQAAGRGLQLLFYSVGIGQISSEVPQNLSASRPQDRQFILSSKKLLLSDSGFYLCAWRITSGVSYEQYFGPGTRLTVT.

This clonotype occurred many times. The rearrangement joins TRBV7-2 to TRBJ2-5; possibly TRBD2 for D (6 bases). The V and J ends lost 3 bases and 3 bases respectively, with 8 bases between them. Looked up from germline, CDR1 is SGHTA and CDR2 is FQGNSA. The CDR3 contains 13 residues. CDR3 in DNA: TGTGCCAGCAGCTTCACGGGGGAAGAGACCCAGTACTTC. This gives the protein CASSFTGEETQYF.

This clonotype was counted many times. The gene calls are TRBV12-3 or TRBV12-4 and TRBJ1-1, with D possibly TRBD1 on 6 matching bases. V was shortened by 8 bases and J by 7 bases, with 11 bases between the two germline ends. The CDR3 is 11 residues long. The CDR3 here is CASGRGREAFF. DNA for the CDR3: TGTGCCAGCGGTCGGGGGCGTGAAGCTTTCTTT.

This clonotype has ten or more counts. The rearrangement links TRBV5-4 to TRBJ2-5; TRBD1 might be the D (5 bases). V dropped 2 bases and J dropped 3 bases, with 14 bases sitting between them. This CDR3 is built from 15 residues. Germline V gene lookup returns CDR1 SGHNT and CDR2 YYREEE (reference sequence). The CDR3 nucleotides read TGTGCCAGCAGCTTTTTTGGGGCGGCCGAAGAGACCCAGTACTTC. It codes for CASSFFGAAEETQYF.

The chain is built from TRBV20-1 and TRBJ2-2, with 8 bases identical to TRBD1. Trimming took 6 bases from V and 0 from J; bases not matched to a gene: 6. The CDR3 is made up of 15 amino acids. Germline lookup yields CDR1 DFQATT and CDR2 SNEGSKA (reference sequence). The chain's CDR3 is CSAFGTGANTGELFF. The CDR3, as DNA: TGCAGTGCCTTCGGGACAGGCGCGAACACCGGGGAGCTGTTTTTT.

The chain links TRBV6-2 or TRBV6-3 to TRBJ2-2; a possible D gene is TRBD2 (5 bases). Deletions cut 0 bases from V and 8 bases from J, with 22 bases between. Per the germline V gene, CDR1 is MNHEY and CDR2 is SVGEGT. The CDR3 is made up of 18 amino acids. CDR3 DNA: TGTGCCAGCAGTTACTCGGCCCCCGGGGATTTCCGAATGGGGGAGCTGTTTTTT. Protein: CASSYSAPGDFRMGELFF.

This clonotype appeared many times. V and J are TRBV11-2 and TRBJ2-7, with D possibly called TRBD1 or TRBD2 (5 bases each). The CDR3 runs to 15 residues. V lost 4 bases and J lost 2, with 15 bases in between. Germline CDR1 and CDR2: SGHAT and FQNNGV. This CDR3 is CASSSRSGPAYEQYF. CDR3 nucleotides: TGTGCCAGCAGCTCCCGATCGGGACCAGCCTACGAGCAGTACTTC. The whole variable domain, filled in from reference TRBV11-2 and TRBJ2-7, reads EAGVAQSPRYKIIEKRQSVAFWCNPISGHATLYWYQQILGQGPKLLIQFQNNGVVDDSQLPKDRFSAERLKGVDSTLKIQPAKLEDSAVYLCASSSRSGPAYEQYFGPGTRLTVT.

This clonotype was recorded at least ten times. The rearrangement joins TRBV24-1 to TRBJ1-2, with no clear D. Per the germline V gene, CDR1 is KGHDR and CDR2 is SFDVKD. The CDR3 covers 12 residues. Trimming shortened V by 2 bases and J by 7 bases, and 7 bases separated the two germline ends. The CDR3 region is CATSDSRTGYTF. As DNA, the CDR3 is TGTGCCACCAGTGATTCTCGTACTGGCTACACCTTC.

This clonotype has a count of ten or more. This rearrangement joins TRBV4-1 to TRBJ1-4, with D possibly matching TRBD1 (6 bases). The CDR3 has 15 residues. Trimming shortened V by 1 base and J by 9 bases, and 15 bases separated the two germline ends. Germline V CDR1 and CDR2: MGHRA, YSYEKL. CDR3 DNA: TGCGCCAGCAGCCAAGGGGAACAGGGCCATAAAAAACTGTTTTTT. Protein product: CASSQGEQGHKKLFF.

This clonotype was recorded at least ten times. The CDR3 nucleotides read TGTGCCAGCAGTCCGACCTTATCCGTGAACACTGAAGCTTTCTTT. Its translation is CASSPTLSVNTEAFF. The chain uses TRBV27 and TRBJ1-1; D unresolved. Germline-derived CDR1 and CDR2 are MNHEY and SMNVEV (reference sequence). Trimming shortened V by 5 bases and J by 0 bases, and 13 bases separated the two germline ends. The CDR3 sequence is 15 residues long.